This T cell receptor (beta chain) was sequenced in a study of early T cells in non-severe SARS-CoV-2 infection. Study-level information: With bulk RNA from unsorted whole blood as input, sequencing yielded unpaired chains. Overall study results and limits: A preference for anti-spike CD8 responses marked VDJdb matching, which missed private and CD4 specificities.

A remark on this clonotype: Its antigen is as yet unknown.

Trimming removed 2 bases from V and 10 bases from J, with 15 bases in between. Germline V gene lookup returns CDR1 MDHEN and CDR2 SYDVKM. The CDR3 extends over 15 amino acids. Individual cDNA molecules were tagged with unique molecular identifiers, the study reported. In TCRdb, the 5' RACE reads were re-called with MiXCR into one record per CDR3 protein. This sample has approximately 71,000 distinct CDR3 sequences, with 12% found just once. Sequenced here: whole blood, sampled at baseline. This TCR was recovered from an adult who was a healthcare worker with PCR-confirmed SARS-CoV-2 infection or an uninfected control (not recorded which). The rearrangement uses TRBV28 and TRBJ1-6, with D unclear. Here the CDR3 reads CASSLGPKLGSPLHF. DNA of the CDR3: TGTGCCAGCAGTTTAGGTCCCAAGTTAGGCTCACCCCTCCACTTT.